This T cell receptor beta chain was sequenced during a study of T cell responses to AZD1222 COVID-19 vaccine. Findings and caveats of the study: Close to half of all spike-specific TCRs reportedly target regions of the variants that are unmutated.

Germline V gene sequence: CDR1 MDHEN, CDR2 SYDVKM. The CDR3 has 14 residues. V was trimmed by 4 bases and J by 8 bases, leaving 12 bases between them. Sequenced by immunoSEQ multiplex PCR; TCRdb stores in-frame clones only, minus some. Altogether fewer than 100,000 clones are present, 75% to 90% being singletons, with the ten largest covering roughly 1.4%. For this clone: Its target is unknown.

The receptor's source is an adult who received the AZD1222 COVID-19 vaccine. The chain employs TRBV28 and TRBJ1-6; no clear D. The source was peripheral blood, collected 28 days after the second AZD1222 dose. DNA of the CDR3: TGTGCCAGCAGTTCGCACCGGGTGGATTCACCCCTCCACTTT. Encoded protein: CASSSHRVDSPLHF.